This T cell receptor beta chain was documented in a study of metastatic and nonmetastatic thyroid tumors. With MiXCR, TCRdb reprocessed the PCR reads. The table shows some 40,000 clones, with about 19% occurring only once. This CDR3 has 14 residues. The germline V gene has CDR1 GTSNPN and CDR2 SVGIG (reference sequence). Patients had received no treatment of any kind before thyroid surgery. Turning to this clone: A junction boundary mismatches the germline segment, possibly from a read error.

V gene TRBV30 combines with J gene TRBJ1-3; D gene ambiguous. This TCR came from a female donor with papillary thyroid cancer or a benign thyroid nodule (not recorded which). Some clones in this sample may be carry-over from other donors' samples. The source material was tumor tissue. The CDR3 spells CAWSKGSPGNTMYF. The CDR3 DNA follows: TGTGCCTGGAGTAAGGGCAGCCCTGGAAACACCATGTATTTT.